This TCR beta chain was retrieved from a study of identical twins (dated by TCRdb to about 2016). Concerning the study at large: To test whether fetal clonotypes persist, this study deep-sequenced TCR alpha and beta repertoires from monozygotic twins, from unrelated adults of various ages, and from cord blood. To rule out contamination, the twin experiments were replicated at different times with different library preparation protocols.

Every donor in the study was a healthy Caucasian. The twin cohort comprised three pairs of female monozygotic twins, all aged roughly 18 to 30 years. Positive isolation kits from Invitrogen were used to isolate the CD4+ and CD8+ T cell populations. Overall study outcomes, separate from this receptor: Excess twin sharing in beta out-of-frame sequences was weaker because fewer shared sequences lowered the signal-to-noise ratio. In monozygotic twins, recombination models systematically underestimated out-of-frame TCR alpha sharing, but the models matched the sharing seen between unrelated individuals. Compared with coincidental sharing between unrelated individuals, out-of-frame TCR alpha sequences shared between twins had an excess of sequences with low generation probability. Fewer insertions were carried by abundant cord blood beta clonotypes; a weaker similar trend was observed in young adult naive repertoires, while no such trend was observed in memory repertoires. Invariant T cells such as MAIT and iNKT could partly confound zero-insertion analyses, though diverse VJ usage argued against this for most clonotypes. Because the same donors could not be followed over many years, conclusions were based on cross-sectional statistical analysis.

This clonotype showed up just a few times. Its binding antigen is unknown. Base qualities are missing; no much larger clone stands one base away. The library was prepared using 5' RACE. Reads for this sample came from an Illumina HiSeq 2000. Template switching introduced a universal primer binding site; the final cDNA contained a unique molecular identifier, enabling accurate counting of TCR cDNA molecules. Specific primers in the conserved constant-segment region were used to synthesize first-strand cDNA for the TCR alpha and beta chains. To control for contamination, each cDNA library was double barcoded with a SMART-Mk sample barcode plus Illumina barcodes. TruSeq adapter sequences along with Illumina sample barcodes were introduced in two successive PCR steps. The TCR alpha and beta cDNA libraries were sequenced on the Illumina HiSeq platform using custom primers. On the study's bioinformatics: Unique molecular identifiers were extracted from raw reads with MiGEC, and CDR3 positions were determined with MiXCR. For each individual, recombination models were inferred using an EM algorithm with the repgenHMM and IGoR tools. The tcR package in R was used for shared clonotype analysis, with sharing normalized by the product of cloneset sizes. Out-of-frame nonproductive sequences were analyzed to study raw recombination free of thymic and clonal selection effects. The public reads were reanalyzed by TCRdb: fastp trimming at Q25, MiXCR alignment, in-frame beta chains only. Under each unique CDR3 protein, matching rows form one entry showing the most common genes and DNA. These V and J calls derive from TCRdb rather than the authors' analysis. The sample records around 250,000 distinct CDR3 sequences, 6% to 7% of which are singletons. Roughly 14% of the sample is taken by the ten largest.

The CDR3, cysteine through phenylalanine, is 11 amino acids long. Only the CDR3 portion is preserved as DNA: 33 bases, with reading frame beginning at the first base. Trimming takes 3 bases from V and 12 bases from J, and the germline ends sit 9 bases apart. Another study also made use of these data, one on T cells expressing NK-cell markers. The second investigation adds: In sorted CD3+CD56+NKG2C+, CD3+CD56+NKG2C- and CD3+CD56-NKG2C+ T-cell subsets from several donors, TCR beta-chain repertoires were profiled. Among the eight sequenced donors, only one was HCMV-seronegative, while the other seven were HCMV-seropositive. To restrict sorting to alphabetaTCR-expressing T cells, an anti-gammadeltaTCR antibody was added in several experiments. For five or six donors, the dominant CD3+CD56+NKG2C+ clonotypes were among the top 10 CD8+ clonotypes and accounted for roughly 1.0-8% of CD8+ T cells. Those dominant clonotypes were again the most abundant among CD3+CD56-NKG2C+ cells in a few donors, at roughly 25-65%. Whether the expanded NKG2C-expressing T cell clones were specific for HCMV antigens was left unclear. Randomly selected healthy volunteers, three men and five women, were used as the eight sequenced donors. A commercial ELISA kit detecting HCMV-specific IgG in serum was used to determine HCMV serostatus. MIGEC handled demultiplexing of the reads and grouping by UMI, while MiTCR was used to assemble and quantify clonotypes. To remove erroneous sequences, TCR cDNA sequences were retained only when supported by two or more reads. The tcR package was used for downstream repertoire analysis, with clonotypes matched between fractions based on CDR3 nucleotide sequence plus V segment. VDJmatch was used to annotate antigen specificity against VDJdb, with one amino acid substitution in CDR3 allowed.

The receptor chain draws on TRBV12-3 or TRBV12-4 and TRBJ2-1; TRBD2 could be the D gene, as 6 bases match. This sequence was found in a woman younger than 30 in good health. The specimen sequenced was CD8+ T cells sorted from blood. In nucleotide form, the sequence is TGTGCCAGCAGTTTTGTCGGGGGGCAGTTCTTC. It translates to CASSFVGGQFF.